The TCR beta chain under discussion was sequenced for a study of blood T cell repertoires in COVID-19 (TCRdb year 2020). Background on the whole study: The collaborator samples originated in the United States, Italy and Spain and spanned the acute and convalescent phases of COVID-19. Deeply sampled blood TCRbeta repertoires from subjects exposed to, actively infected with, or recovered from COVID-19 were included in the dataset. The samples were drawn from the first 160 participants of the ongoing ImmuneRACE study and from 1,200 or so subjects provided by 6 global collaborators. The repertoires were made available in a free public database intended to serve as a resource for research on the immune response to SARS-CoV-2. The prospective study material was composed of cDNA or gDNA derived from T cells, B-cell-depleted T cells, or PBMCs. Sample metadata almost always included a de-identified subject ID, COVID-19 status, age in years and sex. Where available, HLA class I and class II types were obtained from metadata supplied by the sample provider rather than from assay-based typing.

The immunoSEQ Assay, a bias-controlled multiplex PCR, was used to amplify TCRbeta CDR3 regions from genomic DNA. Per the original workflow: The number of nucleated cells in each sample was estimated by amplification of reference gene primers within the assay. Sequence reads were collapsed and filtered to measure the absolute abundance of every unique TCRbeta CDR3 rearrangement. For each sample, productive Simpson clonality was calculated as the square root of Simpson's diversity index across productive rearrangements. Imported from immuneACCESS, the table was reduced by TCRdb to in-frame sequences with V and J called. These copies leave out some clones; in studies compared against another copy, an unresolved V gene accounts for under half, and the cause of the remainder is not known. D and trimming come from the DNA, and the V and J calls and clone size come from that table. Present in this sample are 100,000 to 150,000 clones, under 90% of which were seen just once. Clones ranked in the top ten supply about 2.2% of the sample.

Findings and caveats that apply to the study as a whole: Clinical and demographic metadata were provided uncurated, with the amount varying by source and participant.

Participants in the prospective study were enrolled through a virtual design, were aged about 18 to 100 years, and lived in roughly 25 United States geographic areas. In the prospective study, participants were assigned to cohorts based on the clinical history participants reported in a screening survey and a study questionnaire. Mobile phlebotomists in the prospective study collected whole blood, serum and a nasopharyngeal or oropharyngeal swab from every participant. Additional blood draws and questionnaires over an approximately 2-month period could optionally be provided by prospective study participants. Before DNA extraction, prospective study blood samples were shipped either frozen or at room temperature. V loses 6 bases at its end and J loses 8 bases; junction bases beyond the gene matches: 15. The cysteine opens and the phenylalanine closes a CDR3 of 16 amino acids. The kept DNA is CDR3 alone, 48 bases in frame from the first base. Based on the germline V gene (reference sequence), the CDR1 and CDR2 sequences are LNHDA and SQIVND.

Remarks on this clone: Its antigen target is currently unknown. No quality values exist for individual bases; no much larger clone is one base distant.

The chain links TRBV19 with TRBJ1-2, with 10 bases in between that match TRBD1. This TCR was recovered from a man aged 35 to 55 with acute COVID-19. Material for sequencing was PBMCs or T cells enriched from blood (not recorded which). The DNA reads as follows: TGTGCCAGTAGCACGGACAGGGGGATGTTATGGAGGGGCTACACCTTC. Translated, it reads CASSTDRGMLWRGYTF.